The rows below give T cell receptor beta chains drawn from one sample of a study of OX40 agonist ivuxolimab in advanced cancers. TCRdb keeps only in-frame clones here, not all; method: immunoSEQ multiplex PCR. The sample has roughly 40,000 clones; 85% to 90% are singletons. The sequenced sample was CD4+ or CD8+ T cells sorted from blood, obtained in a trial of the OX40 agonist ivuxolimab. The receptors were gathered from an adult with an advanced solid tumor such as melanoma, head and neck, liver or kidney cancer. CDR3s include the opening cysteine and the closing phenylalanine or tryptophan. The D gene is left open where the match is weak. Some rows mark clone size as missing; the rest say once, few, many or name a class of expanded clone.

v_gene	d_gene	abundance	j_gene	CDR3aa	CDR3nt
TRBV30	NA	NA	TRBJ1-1	CAWSVGDRSNTEAFF	TGTGCCTGGAGTGTTGGAGACAGGTCGAACACTGAAGCTTTCTTT
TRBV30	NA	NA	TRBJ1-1	CAWSIGRRNTEAFF	TGTGCCTGGAGTATTGGACGGCGGAACACTGAAGCTTTCTTT
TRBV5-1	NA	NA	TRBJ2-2	CASSRGDRITGELFF	TGCGCCAGCAGCCGCGGGGACAGAATCACCGGGGAGCTGTTTTTT
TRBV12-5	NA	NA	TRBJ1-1	CASGSTGNTEAFF	TGTGCTAGTGGTTCAACAGGGAACACTGAAGCTTTCTTT
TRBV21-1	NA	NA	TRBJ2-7	CASSPRNAKKQYF	TGTGCCAGCAGCCCCCGGAACGCCAAGAAGCAGTACTTC
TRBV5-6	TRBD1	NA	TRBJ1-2	CASSTPRQGGGYTF	TGTGCCAGCAGCACTCCACGACAGGGTGGGGGCTACACCTTC
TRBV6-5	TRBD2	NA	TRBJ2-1	CASSYSMVSGRGEQFF	TGTGCCAGCAGTTACTCGATGGTTAGCGGGAGAGGTGAGCAGTTCTTC
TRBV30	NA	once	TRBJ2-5	CAWSPSPWETQYF	TGTGCCTGGAGTCCATCCCCCTGGGAGACCCAGTACTTC
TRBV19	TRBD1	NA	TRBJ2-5	CASGADRYQETQYF	TGTGCCAGCGGGGCGGACAGGTACCAAGAGACCCAGTACTTC
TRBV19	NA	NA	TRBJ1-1	CASSIWGDNTEAFF	TGTGCCAGTAGTATCTGGGGGGACAACACTGAAGCTTTCTTT
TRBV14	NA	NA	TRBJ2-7	CASSAIDRYEQYF	TGTGCCAGCAGCGCCATTGACAGATACGAGCAGTACTTC
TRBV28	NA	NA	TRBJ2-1	CASSFPQQMAGRYNEQFF	TGTGCCAGCAGTTTCCCCCAGCAGATGGCGGGAAGGTACAATGAGCAGTTCTTC
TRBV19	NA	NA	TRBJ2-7	CASIDSSYEQYF	TGTGCCAGTATCGACAGCTCCTACGAGCAGTACTTC
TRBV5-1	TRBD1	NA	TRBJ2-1	CASSFRGLESYNEQFF	TGCGCCAGCAGCTTCAGGGGGCTAGAGTCCTACAATGAGCAGTTCTTC
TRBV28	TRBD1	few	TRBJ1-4	CASSSPGTAQKEKLFF	TGTGCCAGCAGTTCCCCCGGGACAGCTCAAAAGGAAAAACTGTTTTTT
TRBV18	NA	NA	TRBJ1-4	CASSPIPLGEKLFF	TGTGCCAGCTCACCAATCCCGCTTGGAGAAAAACTGTTTTTT
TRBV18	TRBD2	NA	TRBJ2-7	CASSPLAGDGEQYF	TGTGCCAGCTCACCCCTAGCGGGAGACGGAGAGCAGTACTTC
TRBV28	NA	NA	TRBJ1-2	CASSFPYGQGNGYTF	TGTGCCAGCAGTTTCCCGTATGGGCAGGGGAATGGCTACACCTTC
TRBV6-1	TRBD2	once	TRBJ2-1	CASSELAGGLGQFF	TGTGCCAGCAGTGAGCTAGCGGGAGGCCTCGGGCAGTTCTTC
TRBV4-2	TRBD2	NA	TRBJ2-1	CASSGAGGNNEQFF	TGTGCCAGCAGTGGGGCGGGAGGGAACAATGAGCAGTTCTTC
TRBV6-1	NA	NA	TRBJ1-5	CATQDRNSNQPQHF	TGTGCCACACAAGACAGGAATAGCAATCAGCCCCAGCATTTT
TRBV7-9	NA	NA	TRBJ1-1	CASSPGRVNTEAFF	TGTGCCAGCAGCCCGGGACGGGTGAACACTGAAGCTTTCTTT
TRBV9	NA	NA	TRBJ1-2	CASSAGGYAGSGYTF	TGTGCCAGCAGCGCGGGGGGATATGCTGGCTCTGGCTACACCTTC
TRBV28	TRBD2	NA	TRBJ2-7	CASTTSGRASEQYF	TGTGCCAGCACCACTAGCGGGAGGGCCTCCGAGCAGTACTTC
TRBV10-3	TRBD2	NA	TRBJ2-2	CAARGTSGATGELFF	TGTGCCGCAAGGGGGACTAGCGGGGCGACCGGGGAGCTGTTTTTT
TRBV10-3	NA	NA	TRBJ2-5	CAISEMAGEETQYF	TGTGCCATCAGTGAGATGGCAGGGGAAGAGACCCAGTACTTC
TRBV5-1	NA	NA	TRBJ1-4	CASSRRGKGGEKLFF	TGCGCCAGCAGCCGGAGGGGGAAGGGGGGTGAAAAACTGTTTTTT
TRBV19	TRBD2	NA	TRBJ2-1	CASQGASGFNEQFF	TGTGCCAGTCAAGGGGCTAGCGGGTTCAATGAGCAGTTCTTC
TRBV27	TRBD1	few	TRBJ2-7	CASRPGGVIYEQYF	TGTGCCAGCAGGCCAGGGGGCGTCATCTACGAGCAGTACTTC
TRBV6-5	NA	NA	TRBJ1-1	CASSYVLGAEAFF	TGTGCCAGCAGTTACGTTTTGGGCGCTGAAGCTTTCTTT
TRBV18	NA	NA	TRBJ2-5	CASSPETGRSLQETQYF	TGTGCCAGCTCACCAGAAACAGGGCGAAGCCTCCAAGAGACCCAGTACTTC
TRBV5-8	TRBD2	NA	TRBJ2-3	CASSIAGGRTDTQYF	TGTGCCAGCAGCATAGCGGGAGGACGGACAGATACGCAGTATTTT
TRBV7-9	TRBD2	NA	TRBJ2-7	CASSSGGLRLYEQYF	TGTGCCAGCAGCTCGGGGGGACTAAGACTCTACGAGCAGTACTTC
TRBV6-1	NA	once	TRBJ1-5	CASSEGRQPQHF	TGTGCCAGCAGTGAAGGACGTCAGCCCCAGCATTTT
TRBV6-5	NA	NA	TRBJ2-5	CASSYSTGGETQYF	TGTGCCAGCAGTTACTCGACTGGCGGGGAGACCCAGTACTTC
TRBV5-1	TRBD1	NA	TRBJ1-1	CASSSTGTGRLNTEAFF	TGCGCCAGCAGCTCTACCGGGACAGGGCGCTTGAACACTGAAGCTTTCTTT
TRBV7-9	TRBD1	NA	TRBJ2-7	CASNTGGNEQYF	TGTGCTAGCAACACAGGGGGGAACGAGCAGTACTTC
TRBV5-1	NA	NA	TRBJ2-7	CASSLEDGGPYEQYF	TGCGCCAGCAGCTTGGAGGACGGCGGCCCCTACGAGCAGTACTTC
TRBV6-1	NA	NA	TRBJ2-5	CASTRVAGDRETQYF	TGTGCCAGCACCAGAGTGGCAGGGGATCGGGAGACCCAGTACTTC
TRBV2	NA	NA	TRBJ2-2	CARRFANTGELFF	TGTGCCAGACGGTTCGCGAACACCGGGGAGCTGTTTTTT
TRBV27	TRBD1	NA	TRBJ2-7	CASSAIVGQGAIYEQYF	TGTGCCAGCAGTGCCATTGTGGGACAGGGGGCAATCTACGAGCAGTACTTC
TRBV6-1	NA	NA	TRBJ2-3	CASSETSDTQYF	TGTGCCAGCAGTGAAACGTCAGATACGCAGTATTTT
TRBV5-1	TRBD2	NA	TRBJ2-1	CASSLVSSGRFSDEQFF	TGCGCCAGCAGCTTGGTGTCTAGCGGGAGGTTCAGTGATGAGCAGTTCTTC
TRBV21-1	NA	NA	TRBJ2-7	CASSKSGNEQYF	TGTGCCAGCAGCAAATCGGGCAACGAGCAGTACTTC
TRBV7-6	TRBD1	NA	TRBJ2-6	CASSLGTGGTGANVLTF	TGTGCCAGCAGCTTAGGGACAGGGGGCACTGGGGCCAACGTCCTGACTTTC
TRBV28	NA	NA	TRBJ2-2	CASSLGGPGELFF	TGTGCCAGCAGTTTAGGCGGGCCCGGGGAGCTGTTTTTT
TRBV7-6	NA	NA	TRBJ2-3	CASSPQTGLGPDTQYF	TGTGCCAGCAGCCCGCAAACAGGGTTAGGACCAGATACGCAGTATTTT
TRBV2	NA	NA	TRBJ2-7	CASTEGGEQYF	TGTGCCAGCACAGAGGGAGGCGAGCAGTACTTC
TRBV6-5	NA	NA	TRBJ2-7	CASSYSGTLRDEQYF	TGTGCCAGCAGTTACTCCGGGACTCTCAGGGACGAGCAGTACTTC
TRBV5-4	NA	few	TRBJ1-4	CASSLRDEKLFF	TGTGCCAGCAGCTTACGAGACGAAAAACTGTTTTTT
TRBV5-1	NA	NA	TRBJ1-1	CASSWAWGARTEAFF	TGCGCCAGCAGCTGGGCTTGGGGGGCGAGGACTGAAGCTTTCTTT
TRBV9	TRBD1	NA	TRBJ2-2	CASSGQGAVGELFF	TGTGCCAGCAGCGGACAGGGGGCCGTCGGGGAGCTGTTTTTT
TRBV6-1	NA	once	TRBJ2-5	CASSERRETQYF	TGTGCCAGCAGTGAAAGGAGAGAGACCCAGTACTTC
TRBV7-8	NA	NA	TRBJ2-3	CASSLVLGYRDTQYF	TGTGCCAGCAGCTTAGTACTAGGCTACCGAGATACGCAGTATTTT
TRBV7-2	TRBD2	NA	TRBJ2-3	CASSSGLAGGAYLTQYF	TGTGCCAGCAGCTCGGGACTAGCGGGAGGGGCCTACCTAACGCAGTATTTT
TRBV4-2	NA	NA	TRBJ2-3	CASSQAGLTTDTQYF	TGTGCCAGCAGCCAAGCTGGACTAACCACAGATACGCAGTATTTT
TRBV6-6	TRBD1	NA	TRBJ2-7	CASSLTGIYEQYF	TGTGCCAGCAGTTTGACAGGGATCTACGAGCAGTACTTC
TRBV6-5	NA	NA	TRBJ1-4	CASSYERGAEKLFF	TGTGCCAGCAGTTACGAAAGGGGAGCTGAAAAACTGTTTTTT
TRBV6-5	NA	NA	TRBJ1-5	CASSYRGRGQPQHF	TGTGCCAGCAGTTACAGGGGCAGAGGTCAGCCCCAGCATTTT
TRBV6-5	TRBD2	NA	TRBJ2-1	CASSPSGRAGGPFF	TGTGCCAGCAGTCCTAGCGGGAGGGCCGGAGGTCCGTTCTTC